This T cell receptor (beta chain) came from a study of CD8 T cells in Susac syndrome. Notes on the study in general: In its TCR sequencing and HLA analysis, the study acknowledged that the number of individuals was relatively small.

The CD8+ and CD4+ T cells were negatively isolated, with the TEMRA cells enriched by FACS. Random hexamers served to reverse transcribe roughly 0.45 to 1 ug RNA. Amplification of TCR beta CDR3 across 54 Vbeta and 13 Jbeta was performed with immunoSEQ multiplex PCR. TCRdb redid the calling of the immunoSEQ multiplex PCR reads with MiXCR, one entry per CDR3 protein. Here the sample spans fewer than 350,000 distinct CDR3 sequences, around 90% being singletons. The germline V gene encodes CDR1 WSHSY and CDR2 SAAADI. Trimming at V came to 6 bases and at J to 5 bases, leaving 19 bases not matched to a gene. This CDR3 has 19 amino acids. A single count supports this clonotype. No antigen is known for it.

The chain combines TRBV10-2 with TRBJ2-5; TRBD2 agrees at 12 bases. The source material was CD4+ T cells from PBMCs. The receptor comes from a human donor with multiple sclerosis. CDR3 nucleotides: TGCGCCAGCAGGGGGGACCTCGCTAGCGGGAGGGCCTCAAGGGAGACCCAGTACTTC. Translating gives CASRGDLASGRASRETQYF.